This is a list of T cell receptor beta chains from one sample in a study of cytomegalovirus exposure and HLA in healthy donors. This table comes from immunoSEQ multiplex PCR, and its TCRdb copy is limited to in-frame clones, with some not included. The sample records some 140,000 clones, about 86% being singletons. Material for sequencing was PBMCs. The receptors shown here come from a human donor in good health. The CDR3 runs from the conserved cysteine through the conserved F or W. D genes are given only for firm matches.

TRBD1	TRBV5-1	TRBJ1-1	TGCGCCAGCAGCCGCTCCGGGACAGGGACCAAAAATGGGACTGAAGCTTTCTTT	CASSRSGTGTKNGTEAFF
-	TRBV19	TRBJ2-3	TGTGCCAGTAGTATCGGCAGCTTGAGCGCAGATACGCAGTATTTT	CASSIGSLSADTQYF
TRBD2	TRBV14	TRBJ2-1	TGTGCCAGCAGCCAATTGACTAGCGGAGCGACGAACTACAATGAGCAGTTCTTC	CASSQLTSGATNYNEQFF
TRBD1	TRBV2	TRBJ1-2	TGTGCCACGAAGCCATCAGGGGGCTTAAGGGGCTACACCTTC	CATKPSGGLRGYTF
TRBD1	TRBV4-1	TRBJ1-2	TGCGCCAGCAGCCAAGTTGGGACAGGGGTTGCCTATGGCTACACCTTC	CASSQVGTGVAYGYTF
-	TRBV28	TRBJ1-5	TGTGCCAGCAGTTTCGTTCTCAGCAATCAGCCCCAGCATTTT	CASSFVLSNQPQHF
-	TRBV5-5	TRBJ2-7	TGTGCCAGCAGCTTGGTTTCGGGGGCCTACGAGCAGTACTTC	CASSLVSGAYEQYF
-	TRBV7-8	TRBJ1-6	TGTGCCAGCAGACAGAGTCTGGGGGCGTCAAATTCACCCCTCCACTTT	CASRQSLGASNSPLHF
TRBD2	TRBV28	TRBJ2-5	TGTGCCAGCAGTCACGGACTAGCGGGGTCGGGGGAGACCCAGTACTTC	CASSHGLAGSGETQYF
TRBD1	TRBV5-4	TRBJ2-5	TGTGCCAGCAGCTTGGGGGGGACAGGGGAGGAGACCCAGTACTTC	CASSLGGTGEETQYF